This T cell receptor beta chain is drawn from a study of Graves' ophthalmopathy and Graves' hyperthyroidism. Study results and limitations: Researchers report that a 13-signature model separated ophthalmopathy from stable hyperthyroidism, posting about 91% sensitivity and 75% to 84% specificity. Its predictions of ophthalmopathy progression gave the model over 65% sensitivity and 72% to 85% specificity.

RNA served as the template for amplifying TCR beta CDR3 regions. HTBI-primed first-round RT-PCR preceded second-round multiplex PCR. One entry per CDR3 protein, called by TCRdb with MiXCR from the multiplex PCR reads. The sample holds about 590,000 distinct CDR3 sequences, 39% seen once. This clonotype was observed a handful of times. Its matching antigen is unknown. Germline CDR1 is LGHDT and CDR2 is YNNKEL (reference sequence). The CDR3 totals 13 residues. V was trimmed by 3 bases and J by 9 bases, leaving 12 bases between them. Participants with hyperthyroidism, aged 18 to 65, were newly diagnosed with under 2 months' duration. Exclusion applied to patients with other autoimmune diseases, uncontrolled infections, pregnancy or lactation.

The TCR was taken from an adult man with Graves' hyperthyroidism. The sample comprised peripheral blood or thyroid tissue (not recorded which). The genes are TRBV3-1 and TRBJ1-5; TRBD1 is a possible D gene (6 bases). CDR3 protein: CASSQAGGGPQHF. The CDR3 DNA sequence: TGTGCCAGCAGCCAGGCAGGAGGGGGGCCCCAGCATTTT. The full variable domain, its missing parts supplied by reference TRBV3-1 and TRBJ1-5, is DTAVSQTPKYLVTQMGNDKSIKCEQNLGHDTMYWYKQDSKKFLKIMFSYNNKELIINETVPNRFSPKSPDKAHLNLHINSLELGDSAVYFCASSQAGGGPQHFGDGTRLSIL.